The present entry profiles one T cell receptor beta chain with its context. Its antigen is undetermined. The data derive from a study of identifying expanded T cells in peripheral blood. Study results and limitations: Technical replicates showed roughly 1.2 changed clones; two weeks approximately 16; four weeks 19. Across healthy donors, higher total template counts meant significantly greater approximately 2-week count variance.

The CDR3 consists of 14 residues. Trimming cost V 3 bases and J 6 bases, with 14 bases left between them. The germline CDR1 and CDR2 sequences are SEHNR and FQNEAQ (reference sequence). Data came from immunoSEQ multiplex PCR; TCRdb stores just in-frame clones and leaves some out. The table has over 100,000 clones, about 91% seen once. Collection occurred without any documented infections or immune events in donors. The rearrangement links TRBV7-9 to TRBJ1-1; D is unclear. The sample was blood. The TCR was taken from a person aged 18 to 70 in good health. CDR3 residues: CASSFGDKDAEAFF. CDR3 sequence (DNA): TGTGCCAGCAGCTTCGGAGATAAGGATGCTGAAGCTTTCTTT.